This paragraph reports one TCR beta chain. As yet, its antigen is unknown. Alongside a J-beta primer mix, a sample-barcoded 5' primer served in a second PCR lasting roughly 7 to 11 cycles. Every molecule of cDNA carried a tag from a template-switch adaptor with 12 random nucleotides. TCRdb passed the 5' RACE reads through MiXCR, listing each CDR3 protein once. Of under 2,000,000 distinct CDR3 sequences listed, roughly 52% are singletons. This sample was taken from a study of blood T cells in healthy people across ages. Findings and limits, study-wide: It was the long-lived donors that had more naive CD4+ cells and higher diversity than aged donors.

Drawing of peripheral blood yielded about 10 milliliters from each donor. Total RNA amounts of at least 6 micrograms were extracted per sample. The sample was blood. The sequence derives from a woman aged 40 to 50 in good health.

The CDR3 loop is CASSLRTADQSGANVLTF. The DNA for the CDR3 is TGTGCCAGCAGTTTGCGGACAGCGGATCAATCTGGGGCCAACGTCCTGACTTTC. This chain joins TRBV28 and TRBJ2-6; a weak D match, TRBD1 (6 bases). Trimming stripped 3 bases from V and 1 base from J, with 16 bases between. The CDR3 runs 18 residues. The germline CDR1 and CDR2 sequences are MDHEN and SYDVKM. Supplemented by reference TRBV28 and TRBJ2-6, the full variable domain reads DVKVTQSSRYLVKRTGEKVFLECVQDMDHENMFWYRQDPGLGLRLIYFSYDVKMKEKGDIPEGYSVSREKKERFSLILESASTNQTSMYLCASSLRTADQSGANVLTFGAGSRLTVL.